The clone carrying this TCR beta chain was seen a handful of times. No antigen is known for it. The sample originates from a study of CD8 T cells in ankylosing spondylitis. The J segment lost 3 bases and the V segment lost 6 bases, leaving 6 bases of the junction unmatched. CDR3 length equals 15 residues. In making TCR beta libraries, quantitative 5'-RACE with molecular barcodes was used. MiXCR, applied by TCRdb to the 5' RACE reads, yields one record per CDR3 protein. The data contain about 420,000 distinct CDR3 sequences, 20% to 25% of them singletons. General study results and limits: Blood of patients with ankylosing spondylitis appeared to be characterized by a TCR beta motif of eight highly homologous variants. Enrichment of disease-linked clones was reportedly significant in matched ankylosing spondylitis synovial fluid.

Sequencing used blood, either unsorted or a sorted T cell fraction (not recorded which). The sequence derives from a male donor with ankylosing spondylitis. The chain carries TRBV12-3 or TRBV12-4 and TRBJ1-5, with 9 bases lining up with TRBD1. The CDR3 loop is CASRAGTGNNQPQHF. The CDR3, as DNA: TGTGCCAGCAGAGCCGGGACAGGGAACAATCAGCCCCAGCATTTT.